Following are 27 T cell receptor beta chains from one sample sequenced in a study of CD8 T cells in ankylosing spondylitis. General study points: Characteristic of ankylosing spondylitis blood, it appeared, was a TCR beta motif comprising 7 to 9 highly homologous variants.

Using its own MiXCR run on the 5' RACE reads, TCRdb lists one record per CDR3 protein. The sample includes about 800,000 distinct CDR3 sequences, about an eighth seen only once; the top ten take around 0.51%. Their specific antigens are unknown. The sequencing input was blood, either unsorted or a sorted T cell fraction (not recorded which). The source is a male donor with ankylosing spondylitis.

This clonotype has a handful of counts. The chain recombines TRBV24-1 with TRBJ2-1; D is perhaps TRBD1 (6 bases). V was clipped by 4 bases and J by 3 bases, with 15 bases between them. This CDR3 has 16 amino acids. Germline lookup yields CDR1 KGHDR and CDR2 SFDVKD. CDR3 region: CATSEPGTHYYNEQFF. DNA of the CDR3: TGTGCCACCAGTGAGCCCGGGACACATTACTACAATGAGCAGTTCTTC.

A few counts support this clonotype. The chain combines TRBV29-1 with TRBJ1-1, with D possibly TRBD1 on 6 matching bases. The CDR3 length is 16 residues. Trimming removed 4 bases from V and 7 bases from J, with 25 bases in between. Germline lookup yields CDR1 SQVTM and CDR2 ANQGSEA. The CDR3 DNA is TGCAGCGTTGCCCCGGATTGGGTAGGGACAACATATGAAGCTTTCTTT. This gives the protein CSVAPDWVGTTYEAFF.

The V and J genes are TRBV12-3 or TRBV12-4 and TRBJ1-5, with 8 bases matching TRBD1. The trim removed 5 bases at V and 6 bases at J, leaving 9 bases unmatched. The CDR3 has 15 residues. DNA for the CDR3: TGTGCCAGCAGTCAGCTAGGACAGGGAGGTCAGCCCCAGCATTTT. Its translation: CASSQLGQGGQPQHF.

In this sample, this clonotype turned up a few times. The chain uses TRBV6-1 and TRBJ2-3, with a tentative D call TRBD1 (5 bases). V was clipped by 6 bases and J by 3 bases, with 10 bases between them. The CDR3 consists of 13 residues. Looked up from germline, CDR1 is MNHNS and CDR2 is SASEGT. In DNA, the CDR3 is TGTGCCAGCAGGACAGATTCTACAGATACGCAGTATTTT. This codes for CASRTDSTDTQYF.

As DNA, the CDR3 is TGTGCCAGCAGCCGTCTTGCCCTCGAGGGGGGCACAGATACGCAGTATTTT. Translated: CASSRLALEGGTDTQYF. The chain is built from TRBV4-2 and TRBJ2-3; D is possibly TRBD1 (6 bases). With 4 bases removed from V and 1 base from J, the gap between germline ends came to 18 bases. In germline, CDR1 is LGHNA, CDR2 YNFKEQ. This CDR3 is 17 amino acids long.

This clonotype was seen repeatedly, ten times or more. J is TRBJ1-2 and V is TRBV29-1; D is perhaps TRBD1 (6 bases). There are 11 residues in the CDR3. V shed 7 bases and J shed 6 bases, with 12 bases lying between them. From germline, CDR1 is SQVTM and CDR2 ANQGSEA. Here the CDR3 reads CSGQQGNGYTF. Here the CDR3 DNA reads TGCAGCGGGCAACAGGGTAATGGCTACACCTTC.

This clonotype has a single count. It may be a read error: a sequence one base away is much more abundant. The chain couples TRBV20-1 to TRBJ1-6; D call uncertain. From germline, CDR1 is DFQATT and CDR2 SNEGSKA (reference sequence). The CDR3 has 15 amino acids. CDR3 in amino acids: CSARDRKVMGSHLHF. The CDR3 region has the DNA TGCAGTGCTAGAGATAGGAAGGTGATGGGATCACACCTCCACTTT.

This clonotype was recorded only once. The chain joins TRBV18 to TRBJ1-1; D might be TRBD1 (5 bases). Germline assignment: CDR1 KGHSH and CDR2 LQKENI. V lost 4 bases and J 3 bases, leaving 9 bases between the germline ends. The length of the CDR3 is 13 residues. CDR3: CASSRDYHTEAFF. CDR3 coding DNA: TGTGCCAGCTCACGGGACTACCACACTGAAGCTTTCTTT.

The chain is built from TRBV25-1 and TRBJ2-7; 8 bases line up with TRBD2. J gave up 4 bases and V 4 bases, and 12 bases lay outside the gene matches. In germline, CDR1 is MGHDK, CDR2 SYGVNS. The CDR3 totals 16 residues. In DNA form, the CDR3 reads TGTGCCAGCAGTGCCCTTGGGGGCGGGGGGAAGTACGAGCAGTACTTC. This encodes CASSALGGGGKYEQYF.

V gene TRBV7-9 combines with J gene TRBJ1-6; no clear D gene. V lost 3 bases and J 9 bases, leaving 9 bases between the germline ends. Germline values: CDR1 SEHNR, CDR2 FQNEAQ (reference sequence). This CDR3 contains 13 residues. In nucleotides, the CDR3 is TGTGCCAGCAGCTTTCGGTTGGGTTCACCCCTCCACTTT. It codes for CASSFRLGSPLHF.

A few counts support this clonotype. This chain joins TRBV20-1 and TRBJ2-2; TRBD2 matches 8 bases. V shed 2 bases, J shed 4 bases, and the junction held 6 bases outside the gene matches. The CDR3 totals 15 residues. Per the germline V gene, CDR1 is DFQATT and CDR2 is SNEGSKA (reference sequence). The CDR3: CSARLAGIGTGELFF. CDR3 coding DNA: TGCAGTGCTAGACTAGCGGGTATCGGCACCGGGGAGCTGTTTTTT.

The chain joins TRBV2 to TRBJ1-1; D is unresolved. This CDR3 spans 13 amino acids. Trimming stripped 7 bases from V and 1 base from J, with 10 bases between. The germline CDR1 and CDR2 sequences are SNHLY and FYNNEI. CDR3 amino acids: CASIAQPNTEAFF. CDR3 DNA: TGTGCCAGCATTGCACAGCCGAACACTGAAGCTTTCTTT.

This clonotype was seen repeatedly, ten times or more. V usage is TRBV15 and J usage is TRBJ1-6; no firm D call. V shed 3 bases and J shed 7 bases, with 13 bases lying between them. Germline values: CDR1 LNHNV, CDR2 YYDKDF (reference sequence). The CDR3 runs 15 residues. CDR3 region: CATSSVRAMNSPLHF. As DNA, the CDR3 is TGTGCCACCAGCAGCGTACGGGCTATGAATTCACCCCTCCACTTT. Based on the CDR3 plus reference TRBV15 and TRBJ1-6, the full variable domain is DAMVIQNPRYQVTQFGKPVTLSCSQTLNHNVMYWYQQKSSQAPKLLFHYYDKDFNNEADTPDNFQSRRPNTSFCFLDIRSPGLGDTAMYLCATSSVRAMNSPLHFGNGTRLTVT.

The chain couples TRBV10-3 to TRBJ1-5, with unresolved D. Trimming stripped 2 bases from V and 2 bases from J, with 7 bases between. This CDR3 has 14 amino acids. Germline CDR1 reads ENHRY; CDR2 reads SYGVKD. CDR3 protein: CAISETWGNQPQHF. In DNA form, the CDR3 reads TGTGCCATCAGTGAGACGTGGGGCAATCAGCCCCAGCATTTT.

V is TRBV20-1 and J is TRBJ2-3; no clear D gene. Germline V gives CDR1 DFQATT, CDR2 SNEGSKA (reference sequence). V lost 3 bases to trimming and J lost 2 bases, with 12 bases between them. The CDR3 length is 14 residues. CDR3: CSASFPRDTDTQYF. In DNA, the CDR3 is TGCAGTGCTAGTTTTCCTAGAGACACAGATACGCAGTATTTT.

This clonotype has a handful of counts. The rearrangement joins TRBV10-3 to TRBJ1-2; 8 bases fit TRBD1. V gave up 5 bases and J gave up 1 base; unmatched junction bases: 6. This CDR3 is built from 15 residues. CDR1 and CDR2 from the germline V gene are ENHRY and SYGVKD. In DNA, the CDR3 is TGTGCCATCAGTTTGGACAGGGATAATAACTATGGCTACACCTTC. Its translation is CAISLDRDNNYGYTF.

The chain combines TRBV20-1 with TRBJ2-7; 7 bases match TRBD2. This CDR3 is 14 amino acids long. The V segment lost 1 base and the J segment 4 bases; nucleotides outside the gene matches: 7. In germline, CDR1 is DFQATT, CDR2 SNEGSKA (reference sequence). In nucleotides, the CDR3 is TGCAGTGCTAGAGCGGGAGGCCCCAGTTACGAGCAGTACTTC. Translation: CSARAGGPSYEQYF.

This clonotype was seen a handful of times. The chain joins TRBV20-1 to TRBJ1-4; D gene uncertain. Germline V CDR1 and CDR2: DFQATT, SNEGSKA (reference sequence). Trimming pared 5 bases from V and 7 bases from J, leaving 17 bases between. This CDR3 comprises 14 residues. The CDR3: CSAANTYPTEKLFF. The CDR3 DNA sequence: TGCAGTGCTGCGAACACCTACCCGACTGAAAAACTGTTTTTT.

This clonotype was observed a handful of times. The chain carries TRBV11-2 and TRBJ1-6; D is ambiguous. This CDR3 comprises 16 residues. Trimming stripped 0 bases from V and 4 bases from J, with 10 bases between. CDR1 SGHAT and CDR2 FQNNGV come from the germline V gene. In DNA, the CDR3 is TGTGCCAGCAGCTTAGATCTAGCGGCTTATAATTCACCCCTCCACTTT. Amino acid sequence: CASSLDLAAYNSPLHF.

The table lists this clonotype with a few counts. The gene calls are TRBV7-2 and TRBJ2-7; weak D call: TRBD2 (5 bases). The CDR3 has 14 amino acids. V lost 4 bases and J lost 3, with 13 bases in between. CDR1 SGHTA and CDR2 FQGNSA come from the germline V gene. For the CDR3, the DNA is TGTGCCAGCAGCTCCGGGATCGAGTACTACGAGCAGTACTTC. Amino acid sequence: CASSSGIEYYEQYF.

This chain links TRBV4-2 with TRBJ2-4; D is ambiguous. This CDR3 region has 16 residues. Trimming shortened V by 0 bases and J by 10 bases, and 19 bases separated the two germline ends. Per the germline V gene, CDR1 is LGHNA and CDR2 is YNFKEQ. Here the CDR3 reads CASSQDLGAGSDIQYF. The CDR3 coding sequence is TGTGCCAGCAGCCAAGATCTCGGTGCAGGTTCGGATATTCAGTACTTC.

The chain's CDR3 is CASSLVGSRETQYF. CDR3 bases: TGTGCCAGCAGCTTAGTCGGGAGCAGGGAGACCCAGTACTTC. The chain combines TRBV7-2 with TRBJ2-5, with D possibly being TRBD2 (6 bases). The CDR3 sequence is 14 residues long. Germline V CDR1 and CDR2: SGHTA, FQGNSA. With 1 base removed from V and 5 bases from J, the gap between germline ends came to 11 bases. The full variable domain, completed using reference TRBV7-2 and TRBJ2-5, is GAGVSQSPSNKVTEKGKDVELRCDPISGHTALYWYRQSLGQGLEFLIYFQGNSAPDKSGLPSDRFSAERTGGSVSTLTIQRTQQEDSAVYLCASSLVGSRETQYFGPGTRLLVL.

This CDR3 is CSASHQGASSGANVLTF. The CDR3 bases are TGCAGTGCTAGCCACCAGGGGGCCAGCTCTGGGGCCAACGTCCTGACTTTC. The V call is TRBV20-1, the J call TRBJ2-6, with 8 bases that match TRBD1. The CDR3 is 17 residues long. With V trimmed by 3 bases and J by 0 bases, 7 bases remained unmatched. Germline V gene sequence: CDR1 DFQATT, CDR2 SNEGSKA (reference sequence).

The chain recombines TRBV7-2 with TRBJ2-3; D could derive from TRBD1 or TRBD2 (5 bases each). The CDR3 totals 15 residues. V lost 4 bases and J lost 1, with 12 bases in between. CDR1 and CDR2 from the germline V gene are SGHTA and FQGNSA. The CDR3 coding sequence is TGTGCCAGCAGCTCTGGGGGACCGCGCACAGATACGCAGTATTTT. Protein sequence: CASSSGGPRTDTQYF. Drawing the rest from reference TRBV7-2 and TRBJ2-3, the complete variable domain is GAGVSQSPSNKVTEKGKDVELRCDPISGHTALYWYRQSLGQGLEFLIYFQGNSAPDKSGLPSDRFSAERTGGSVSTLTIQRTQQEDSAVYLCASSSGGPRTDTQYFGPGTRLTVL.

The chain employs TRBV20-1 and TRBJ2-6; 8 bases line up with TRBD2. Germline V lookup: CDR1 DFQATT, CDR2 SNEGSKA (reference sequence). CDR3 size: 17 residues. The CDR3 DNA reads TGCAGCGTCTCCGGGCGGGGGGCAGAATCTGGGGCCAACGTCCTGACTTTC. It codes for CSVSGRGAESGANVLTF.

The chain employs TRBV7-3 and TRBJ2-7, with D tentatively TRBD1 (5 bases). CDR3 length: 15 residues. With 4 bases removed from V and 6 bases from J, the gap between germline ends came to 19 bases. CDR1 is SGHTA, CDR2 FQGTGA, per germline. Here the CDR3 reads CASSSAGNSHSEQYF. DNA of the CDR3: TGTGCCAGCAGCTCCGCAGGGAATTCCCACTCCGAGCAGTACTTC.

The chain recombines TRBV24-1 with TRBJ2-1; TRBD2 agrees at 8 bases. J lost 1 base, V lost 7 bases, and 2 bases had no gene match. CDR1 KGHDR and CDR2 SFDVKD come from the germline V gene. The CDR3 contains 14 residues. In DNA, the CDR3 is TGTGCCACCAGCGGGAGGGGTTCCTACAATGAGCAGTTCTTC. Translated: CATSGRGSYNEQFF.